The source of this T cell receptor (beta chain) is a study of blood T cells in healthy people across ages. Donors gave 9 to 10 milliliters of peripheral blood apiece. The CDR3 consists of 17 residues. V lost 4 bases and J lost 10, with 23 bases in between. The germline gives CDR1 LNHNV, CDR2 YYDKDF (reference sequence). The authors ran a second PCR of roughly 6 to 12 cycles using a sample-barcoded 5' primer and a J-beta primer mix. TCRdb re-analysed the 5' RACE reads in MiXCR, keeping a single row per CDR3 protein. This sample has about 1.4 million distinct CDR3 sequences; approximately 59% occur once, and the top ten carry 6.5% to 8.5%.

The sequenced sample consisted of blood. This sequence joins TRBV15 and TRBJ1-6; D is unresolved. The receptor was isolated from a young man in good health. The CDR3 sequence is CATSITLLVSSGSPLHF. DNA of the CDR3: TGTGCCACCAGCATCACGCTATTGGTCTCAAGCGGATCACCCCTCCACTTT.